These T cell receptor beta chains were read from a single sample in a study of cytomegalovirus exposure and HLA in healthy donors. The repertoire was sequenced with immunoSEQ multiplex PCR; TCRdb's copy has only in-frame clones and lacks some. The top ten clones hold around 3% of a sample with about 160,000 clones, over 65% of them seen once. Source material: PBMCs. Source of these receptors: a woman aged 40 to 55 in good health and CMV-seropositive. Both conserved end residues are part of each CDR3. A D gene is named only where the DNA matches it firmly. For some rows the clone size is stated as once, few or many, or as a class when expanded; others skip it.

>once|TRBJ1-2|.|TRBV4-2|14
TGTGCCAGCAGCCAAGATGAGGGAAACTATGGCTACACCTTC
CASSQDEGNYGYTF
>.|TRBJ1-4|TRBD1|TRBV5-1|15
TGCGCCAGCAGCTTGGTTGGACAGGGTGGTGAAAAACTGTTTTTT
CASSLVGQGGEKLFF
>few|TRBJ1-1|.|TRBV5-6|14
TGTGCCAGCAGCCCCGCTTTTGGGAGCACTGAAGCTTTCTTT
CASSPAFGSTEAFF
>.|TRBJ2-1|.|TRBV7-2|13
TGTGCCAGCAGCACGTGGACTAACAATGAGCAGTTCTTC
CASSTWTNNEQFF
>few|TRBJ2-7|TRBD2|TRBV6-5|16
TGTGCCAGCAGTTACTCGTCCGCGGGAGGGCCCTACGAGCAGTACTTC
CASSYSSAGGPYEQYF
>.|TRBJ2-3|TRBD1|TRBV5-6|15
TGTGCCAGCAGCTTCCGGACAGGGAGCACAGATACGCAGTATTTT
CASSFRTGSTDTQYF
>.|TRBJ2-3|TRBD2|TRBV9|15
TGTGCCAGCAGCCCACTAGCGTCTAGCACAGATACGCAGTATTTT
CASSPLASSTDTQYF
>few|TRBJ1-1|.|TRBV7-6|16
TGTGCCAGCAGCTTAGGAGGGCGGACCATGAACACTGAAGCTTTCTTT
CASSLGGRTMNTEAFF
>.|TRBJ1-2|.|TRBV6-1|14
TGTGCCAGCAGTTTGGACAGCCTTGGCTATGGCTACACCTTC
CASSLDSLGYGYTF
>.|TRBJ1-1|.|TRBV19|15
TGTGCCAGTAGTATTAGGAGGGGGGGGAAAACTGAAGCTTTCTTT
CASSIRRGGKTEAFF
>.|TRBJ2-5|.|TRBV6-5|15
TGTGCCAGCAGACCCGGGACAACCCCTGGTGAGACCCAGTACTTC
CASRPGTTPGETQYF
>.|TRBJ2-5|TRBD1|TRBV10-3|16
TGTGCCATCAGTGATGGACAGGGGAGAGACCAAGAGACCCAGTACTTC
CAISDGQGRDQETQYF
>.|TRBJ1-1|.|TRBV30|13
TGTGCCTGGAGTGCGGACAGGAACACTGAAGCTTTCTTT
CAWSADRNTEAFF
>.|TRBJ1-1|.|TRBV9|16
TGTGCCAGCAGCGAGGATGAGGGTCGATGGAACACTGAAGCTTTCTTT
CASSEDEGRWNTEAFF
>.|TRBJ2-7|.|TRBV28|13
TGTGCCAGCAGTTTAATCAATCCCTACGAGCAGTACTTC
CASSLINPYEQYF
>.|TRBJ2-7|.|TRBV14|13
TGTGCCAGCAGCCAGGAGCTGGCGGGCGAGCAGTACTTC
CASSQELAGEQYF
>.|TRBJ2-5|.|TRBV27|15
TGTGCCAGCAGTTTATCAATGGCGGCCCAAGAGACCCAGTACTTC
CASSLSMAAQETQYF
>.|TRBJ1-2|.|TRBV6-5|16
TGTGCCAGCAGTTACAACTTTCGTCCCGATGACTATGGCTACACCTTC
CASSYNFRPDDYGYTF
>.|TRBJ2-7|.|TRBV15|18
TGTGCCACCAGCAGAGAAAGGCCGAGCGGGACATCTTCCTACGAGCAGTACTTC
CATSRERPSGTSSYEQYF
>.|TRBJ2-3|TRBD1|TRBV5-6|14
TGTGCCAGCAGTACACAGGGGGGCACAGATACGCAGTATTTT
CASSTQGGTDTQYF
>.|TRBJ1-1|.|TRBV18|16
TGTGCCAGCTCACGGGCAGGGACACAATTGAACACTGAAGCTTTCTTT
CASSRAGTQLNTEAFF
>.|TRBJ1-4|TRBD1|TRBV5-4|16
TGTGCCAGCAGCTCTCGTAAGGGGGCGGGTAATGAAAAACTGTTTTTT
CASSSRKGAGNEKLFF
>.|TRBJ2-5|.|TRBV7-8|12
TGTGCCAGCAGCTTAGTCTTAGAGACCCAGTACTTC
CASSLVLETQYF
>.|TRBJ2-7|TRBD1|TRBV19|16
TGTGCCAGTAGTAAACGACAGGGGGGGGACTCCTACGAGCAGTACTTC
CASSKRQGGDSYEQYF